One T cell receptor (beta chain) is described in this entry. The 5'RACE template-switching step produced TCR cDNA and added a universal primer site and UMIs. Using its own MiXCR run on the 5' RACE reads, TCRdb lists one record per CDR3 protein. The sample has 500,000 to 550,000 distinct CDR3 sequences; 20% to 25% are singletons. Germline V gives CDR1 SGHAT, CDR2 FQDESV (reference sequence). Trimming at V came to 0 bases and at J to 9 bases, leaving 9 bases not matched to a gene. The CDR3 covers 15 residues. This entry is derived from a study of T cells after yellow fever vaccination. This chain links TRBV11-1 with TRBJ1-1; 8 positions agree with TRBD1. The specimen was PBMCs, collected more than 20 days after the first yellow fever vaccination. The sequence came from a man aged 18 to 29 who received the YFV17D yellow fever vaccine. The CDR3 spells CASSLADAGGFQAFF. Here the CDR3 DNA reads TGTGCCAGCAGCTTAGCGGACGCAGGGGGCTTCCAAGCTTTCTTT.